This is a list of T cell receptor beta chains from one sample in a study of CD8 T cells in ankylosing spondylitis. TCRdb re-derived calls from the 5' RACE reads in MiXCR, one entry per CDR3 protein. The sample holds about 340,000 distinct CDR3 sequences; roughly 15% are singletons and the top ten take roughly 1.1%. Sequenced input: blood, either unsorted or a sorted T cell fraction (not recorded which). The source is a male donor with ankylosing spondylitis or in good health (not recorded which). CDR3s include the opening cysteine and the closing phenylalanine or tryptophan. Each record gives: D gene, J gene, clone size, V gene, CDR3 DNA, CDR3 protein. The D gene is left open where the match is weak. Not every row has a clone size; where given, it reads once, few, many or a size class.

d_call: TRBD1; j_call: TRBJ2-7; clone_size: few; v_call: TRBV5-1; cdr3_nt: TGCGCCAGCAGCGGGGACAGCAGCTCCTACGAGCAGTACTTC; cdr3_aa: CASSGDSSSYEQYF
d_call: TRBD1; j_call: TRBJ2-4; clone_size: -; v_call: TRBV5-6; cdr3_nt: TGTGCCAGCAGCTCGACCGGGACAGGGAAAAACATTCAGTACTTC; cdr3_aa: CASSSTGTGKNIQYF
d_call: TRBD2; j_call: TRBJ2-5; clone_size: -; v_call: TRBV20-1; cdr3_nt: TGCAGTGCCGAATTACCGGGAGGAGGAGAGACCCAGTACTTC; cdr3_aa: CSAELPGGGETQYF
d_call: -; j_call: TRBJ2-7; clone_size: -; v_call: TRBV6-1; cdr3_nt: TGTGCCAGCAGTCCCGACAGTTGGAATTACGAGCAGTACTTC; cdr3_aa: CASSPDSWNYEQYF
d_call: -; j_call: TRBJ2-1; clone_size: -; v_call: TRBV5-1; cdr3_nt: TGCGCCAGCAGCTTGAATTCCAGGCAGGGCTCCTACAATGAGCAGTTCTTC; cdr3_aa: CASSLNSRQGSYNEQFF
d_call: -; j_call: TRBJ2-5; clone_size: -; v_call: TRBV29-1; cdr3_nt: TGCAGCGTCGTCGTTTCAGGGGGGGGGACCCAGTACTTC; cdr3_aa: CSVVVSGGGTQYF
d_call: TRBD1; j_call: TRBJ1-6; clone_size: few; v_call: TRBV20-1; cdr3_nt: TGCAGTGCTAGAACAGGGGATAATTCACCCCTCCACTTT; cdr3_aa: CSARTGDNSPLHF
d_call: TRBD1; j_call: TRBJ1-2; clone_size: few; v_call: TRBV12-3/TRBV12-4; cdr3_nt: TGTGCCAGCAGTTTAACTCCGGGACAGGGGAAGGTGGGAGGCTACACCTTC; cdr3_aa: CASSLTPGQGKVGGYTF
d_call: -; j_call: TRBJ2-6; clone_size: many; v_call: TRBV29-1; cdr3_nt: TGCAGCGCACAGGTGCTTGAGTCCAACGTCCTGACTTTC; cdr3_aa: CSAQVLESNVLTF
d_call: TRBD2; j_call: TRBJ2-4; clone_size: -; v_call: TRBV20-1; cdr3_nt: TGCAGTGCTGTGGGACTAGTGGGTCCTAAAAACATTCAGTACTTC; cdr3_aa: CSAVGLVGPKNIQYF
d_call: -; j_call: TRBJ2-7; clone_size: -; v_call: TRBV3-1; cdr3_nt: TGTGCCAGCAGCCAAGAAAAGGGAGGAACCCTCCGCTGGGAGCAGTACTTC; cdr3_aa: CASSQEKGGTLRWEQYF
d_call: -; j_call: TRBJ1-1; clone_size: many; v_call: TRBV5-1; cdr3_nt: TGCGCCAGCAGTCGAGGCCCCGGGACCCCGAGCACTGAAGCTTTCTTT; cdr3_aa: CASSRGPGTPSTEAFF
d_call: -; j_call: TRBJ2-2; clone_size: many; v_call: TRBV7-6; cdr3_nt: TGTGCCAGCAGCTTTTTAAACAGGGACACCGGGGAGCTGTTTTTT; cdr3_aa: CASSFLNRDTGELFF
d_call: -; j_call: TRBJ2-1; clone_size: few; v_call: TRBV6-2/TRBV6-3; cdr3_nt: TGTGCCAGCAGTTACTCGAATAGTGCACCATACTACAATGAGCAGTTCTTC; cdr3_aa: CASSYSNSAPYYNEQFF
d_call: -; j_call: TRBJ2-7; clone_size: -; v_call: TRBV14; cdr3_nt: TGTGCCAGCGGATTTACTAGTCTCGAGCAGTACTTC; cdr3_aa: CASGFTSLEQYF
d_call: -; j_call: TRBJ2-7; clone_size: -; v_call: TRBV5-1; cdr3_nt: TGCGCCAGCAGCTTTAGTTTGGGCTCAGGGGTTTACGAGCAGTACTTC; cdr3_aa: CASSFSLGSGVYEQYF
d_call: -; j_call: TRBJ1-2; clone_size: many; v_call: TRBV3-1; cdr3_nt: TGTGCCAGCAGCCAAAGAGGATCCCGGGTGTATGGCTACACCTTC; cdr3_aa: CASSQRGSRVYGYTF
d_call: -; j_call: TRBJ2-1; clone_size: many; v_call: TRBV5-1; cdr3_nt: TGCGCCAGCAGCTTGAGGAGCGTCGGGTCCTACAATGAGCAGTTCTTC; cdr3_aa: CASSLRSVGSYNEQFF
d_call: -; j_call: TRBJ2-1; clone_size: -; v_call: TRBV5-1; cdr3_nt: TGCGCCAGCAGCTTTCGGTCGGCGACCCTTAGCTCCTACAATGAGCAGTTCTTC; cdr3_aa: CASSFRSATLSSYNEQFF
d_call: TRBD2; j_call: TRBJ2-4; clone_size: -; v_call: TRBV20-1; cdr3_nt: TGCAGTGCTAGGAGGACTAGCGAGATAGCCAAAAACATTCAGTACTTC; cdr3_aa: CSARRTSEIAKNIQYF
d_call: -; j_call: TRBJ2-3; clone_size: many; v_call: TRBV5-1; cdr3_nt: TGCGCCAGCAGCGTAGACCTGGACAGAAGAGATACGCAGTATTTT; cdr3_aa: CASSVDLDRRDTQYF
d_call: TRBD2; j_call: TRBJ2-7; clone_size: -; v_call: TRBV6-5; cdr3_nt: TGTGCCAGCAGTTACCCTAGCGGAGGCTCCTACGAGCAGTACTTC; cdr3_aa: CASSYPSGGSYEQYF
d_call: TRBD1; j_call: TRBJ2-3; clone_size: few; v_call: TRBV4-1; cdr3_nt: TGCGCCAGCAGCCAAGACCCCAACGCGGGACAGGGGAAGACAGATACGCAGTATTTT; cdr3_aa: CASSQDPNAGQGKTDTQYF
d_call: TRBD2; j_call: TRBJ2-1; clone_size: few; v_call: TRBV20-1; cdr3_nt: TGCAGTGCTAGAGACTGGCTAGCGGGGGGGCGTGAGCAGTTCTTC; cdr3_aa: CSARDWLAGGREQFF
d_call: -; j_call: TRBJ2-5; clone_size: -; v_call: TRBV18; cdr3_nt: TGTGCCAGCTCCGACGGGACCCAGTACTTC; cdr3_aa: CASSDGTQYF
d_call: -; j_call: TRBJ1-1; clone_size: -; v_call: TRBV5-4; cdr3_nt: TGTGCCAGCAGCCCACCGGGGGGAAGGACTGAAGCTTTCTTT; cdr3_aa: CASSPPGGRTEAFF